This is a list of T cell receptor beta chains from one sample in a study of OX40 agonist ivuxolimab in advanced cancers. Repertoires were generated with immunoSEQ multiplex PCR, while TCRdb's copy carries only in-frame clones and drops some. The repertoire consists of 50,000 to 65,000 clones, with roughly 86% occurring once and the leading ten covering approximately 0.99%. The sequencing here drew on CD4+ or CD8+ T cells sorted from blood, taken in a trial of the OX40 agonist ivuxolimab. These receptors were obtained from an adult with an advanced solid tumor such as melanoma, head and neck, liver or kidney cancer. CDR3s include the opening cysteine and the closing phenylalanine or tryptophan. D genes are given only for firm matches. Size is omitted from some rows. Given values are once, few, many or a class for expanded clones.

D gene: NA; clone size: NA; V gene: TRBV29-1; J gene: TRBJ2-6; CDR3 DNA: TGCAGCGTTGAAGATGGGGGGCTGGGGTCTGGGGCCAACGTCCTGACTTTC; CDR3 protein: CSVEDGGLGSGANVLTF
D gene: TRBD2; clone size: NA; V gene: TRBV12-5; J gene: TRBJ2-5; CDR3 DNA: TGTGCTAGTGGGAAAGACCTCGGGGGGAAAGAGACCCAGTACTTC; CDR3 protein: CASGKDLGGKETQYF
D gene: TRBD2; clone size: NA; V gene: TRBV28; J gene: TRBJ2-1; CDR3 DNA: TGTGCCAGTACACTAGCGGGAGTGGGGAATGAGCAGTTCTTC; CDR3 protein: CASTLAGVGNEQFF
D gene: NA; clone size: NA; V gene: TRBV6-1; J gene: TRBJ2-7; CDR3 DNA: TGTGCCAGCAGTGCGGGACGAGGACGTGGGCTAACCTTC; CDR3 protein: CASSAGRGRGLTF
D gene: NA; clone size: NA; V gene: TRBV5-4; J gene: TRBJ1-1; CDR3 DNA: TGTGCCAGCAGGTATACAGGGAGTACTGAAGCTTTCTTT; CDR3 protein: CASRYTGSTEAFF
D gene: NA; clone size: NA; V gene: TRBV4-3; J gene: TRBJ2-3; CDR3 DNA: TGCGCCAGCAGCCAAGGGGGCAGCCGACGGGATACGCAGTATTTT; CDR3 protein: CASSQGGSRRDTQYF
D gene: NA; clone size: NA; V gene: TRBV4-3; J gene: TRBJ1-1; CDR3 DNA: TGCGCCAGCAGCCAGCGCAGGGTGAGCACTGAAGCTTTCTTT; CDR3 protein: CASSQRRVSTEAFF
D gene: NA; clone size: NA; V gene: TRBV2; J gene: TRBJ1-4; CDR3 DNA: TGTGCCAGCAGTGAAGAGGGGTTCGGCGAAAAACTGTTTTTT; CDR3 protein: CASSEEGFGEKLFF
D gene: NA; clone size: once; V gene: TRBV7-2; J gene: TRBJ2-1; CDR3 DNA: TGTGCCAGCAGCTTAGAGTTGACGCAGCAGTTCTTC; CDR3 protein: CASSLELTQQFF
D gene: NA; clone size: NA; V gene: TRBV6-5; J gene: TRBJ2-7; CDR3 DNA: TGTGCCAGCAGTTACGGGCCTGAGCAGTACTTC; CDR3 protein: CASSYGPEQYF
D gene: NA; clone size: few; V gene: TRBV5-4; J gene: TRBJ1-2; CDR3 DNA: TGTGCCAGCAGCTTGCTTGCTAACTATGGCTACACCTTC; CDR3 protein: CASSLLANYGYTF
D gene: TRBD1; clone size: NA; V gene: TRBV14; J gene: TRBJ2-3; CDR3 DNA: TGTGCCAGCAGCCCCTCCTTTGGACAGGGATCAGATACGCAGTATTTT; CDR3 protein: CASSPSFGQGSDTQYF
D gene: NA; clone size: NA; V gene: TRBV28; J gene: TRBJ1-5; CDR3 DNA: TGTGCCAGCAGTTTATCCCAGGGGTTGGTAAGGAATCAGCCCCAGCATTTT; CDR3 protein: CASSLSQGLVRNQPQHF
D gene: TRBD2; clone size: NA; V gene: TRBV4-1; J gene: TRBJ2-4; CDR3 DNA: TGCGCCAGCAGCGCGGGACTAGCGGGAATTTTGGCCAAAAACATTCAGTACTTC; CDR3 protein: CASSAGLAGILAKNIQYF
D gene: NA; clone size: NA; V gene: TRBV19; J gene: TRBJ2-1; CDR3 DNA: TGTGCCAGTAGTAGACTATACAATGAGCAGTTCTTC; CDR3 protein: CASSRLYNEQFF
D gene: NA; clone size: NA; V gene: TRBV27; J gene: TRBJ1-5; CDR3 DNA: TGTGCCAGCAAAAATAGCAATCAGCCCCAGCATTTT; CDR3 protein: CASKNSNQPQHF
D gene: NA; clone size: NA; V gene: TRBV5-4; J gene: TRBJ2-3; CDR3 DNA: TGTGCCAGCAGCTTGGACACAGATACGCAGTATTTT; CDR3 protein: CASSLDTDTQYF
D gene: TRBD1; clone size: NA; V gene: TRBV12-5; J gene: TRBJ2-2; CDR3 DNA: TGTGCTAGTGGTTTGCTGGTTTCCGGACAGGTGCCGGCCGGGGAGCTGTTTTTT; CDR3 protein: CASGLLVSGQVPAGELFF
D gene: NA; clone size: NA; V gene: TRBV6-5; J gene: TRBJ2-2; CDR3 DNA: TGTGCCAGCAGTTACTCGGGCGGGGAGCTGTTTTTT; CDR3 protein: CASSYSGGELFF
D gene: NA; clone size: NA; V gene: TRBV4-1; J gene: TRBJ1-1; CDR3 DNA: TGCGCCAGCAGCCTCCGGGACACTAGTGAAACTGAAGCTTTCTTT; CDR3 protein: CASSLRDTSETEAFF
D gene: NA; clone size: NA; V gene: TRBV9; J gene: TRBJ2-5; CDR3 DNA: TGTGCCAGCAGCACAAACCCCAGGACGGAGAATCGAGAGACCCAGTACTTC; CDR3 protein: CASSTNPRTENRETQYF
D gene: NA; clone size: NA; V gene: TRBV7-2; J gene: TRBJ2-1; CDR3 DNA: TGTGCCAGCAGCTTAACCATATACAATGAGCAGTTCTTC; CDR3 protein: CASSLTIYNEQFF
D gene: TRBD1; clone size: NA; V gene: TRBV5-4; J gene: TRBJ2-1; CDR3 DNA: TGTGCCAGCAGTTCGGACAGGGGAGGGTATGAGCAGTTCTTC; CDR3 protein: CASSSDRGGYEQFF
D gene: NA; clone size: NA; V gene: TRBV30; J gene: TRBJ1-1; CDR3 DNA: TGTGCCTGGAGTCCCTGGACGCCGATGAACACTGAAGCTTTCTTT; CDR3 protein: CAWSPWTPMNTEAFF
D gene: NA; clone size: NA; V gene: TRBV5-6; J gene: TRBJ2-7; CDR3 DNA: TGTGTCGGGAGAGGGACCCCTTACGAGCAGTACTTC; CDR3 protein: CVGRGTPYEQYF
D gene: TRBD2; clone size: NA; V gene: TRBV27; J gene: TRBJ2-5; CDR3 DNA: TGTGCCAGCAGTGCATCGGGACTAGCGGGAGTGGTGACCCAGTACTTC; CDR3 protein: CASSASGLAGVVTQYF